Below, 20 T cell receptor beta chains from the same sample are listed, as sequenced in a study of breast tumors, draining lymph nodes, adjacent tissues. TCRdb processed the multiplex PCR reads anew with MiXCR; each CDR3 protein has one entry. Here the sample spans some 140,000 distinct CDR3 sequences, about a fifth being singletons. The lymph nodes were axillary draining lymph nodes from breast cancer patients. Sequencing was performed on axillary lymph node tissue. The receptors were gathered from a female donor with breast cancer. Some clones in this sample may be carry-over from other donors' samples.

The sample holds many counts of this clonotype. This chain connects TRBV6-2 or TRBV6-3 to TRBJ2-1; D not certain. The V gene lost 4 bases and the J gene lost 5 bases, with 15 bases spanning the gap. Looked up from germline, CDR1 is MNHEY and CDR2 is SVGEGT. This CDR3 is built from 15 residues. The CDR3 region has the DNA TGTGCCAGCAGTTCCCCGACATCCGCCCACAATGAGCAGTTCTTC. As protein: CASSSPTSAHNEQFF.

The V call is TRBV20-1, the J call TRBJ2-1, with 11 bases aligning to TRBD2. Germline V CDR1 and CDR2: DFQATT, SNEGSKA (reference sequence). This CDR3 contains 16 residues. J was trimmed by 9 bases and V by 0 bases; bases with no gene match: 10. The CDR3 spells CSAREGGSGRVGEQFF. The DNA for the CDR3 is TGCAGTGCTAGAGAGGGGGGTAGCGGGAGGGTAGGTGAGCAGTTCTTC.

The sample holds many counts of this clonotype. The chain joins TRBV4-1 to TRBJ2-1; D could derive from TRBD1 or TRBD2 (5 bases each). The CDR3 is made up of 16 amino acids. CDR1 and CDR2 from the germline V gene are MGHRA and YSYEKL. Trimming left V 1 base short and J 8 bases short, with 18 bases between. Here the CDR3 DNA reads TGCGCCAGCAGCCAAGGGCCCCTGGGGCTAGCAGATGAGCAGTTCTTC. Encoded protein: CASSQGPLGLADEQFF.

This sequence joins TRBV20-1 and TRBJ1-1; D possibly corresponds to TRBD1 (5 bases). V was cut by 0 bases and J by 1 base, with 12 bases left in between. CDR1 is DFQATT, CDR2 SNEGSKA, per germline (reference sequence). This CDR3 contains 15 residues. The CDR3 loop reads CSARDLGVGNTEAFF. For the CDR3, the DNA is TGCAGTGCTAGAGATCTGGGGGTTGGGAACACTGAAGCTTTCTTT.

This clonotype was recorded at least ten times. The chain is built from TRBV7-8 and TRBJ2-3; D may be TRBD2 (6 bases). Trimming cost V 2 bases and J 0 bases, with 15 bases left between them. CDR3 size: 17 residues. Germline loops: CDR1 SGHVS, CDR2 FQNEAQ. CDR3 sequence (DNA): TGTGCCAGCAGCTTAAGGGCGGGGCGGACTAGCACAGATACGCAGTATTTT. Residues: CASSLRAGRTSTDTQYF. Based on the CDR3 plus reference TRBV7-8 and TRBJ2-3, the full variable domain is GAGVSQSPRYKVAKRGQDVALRCDPISGHVSLFWYQQALGQGPEFLTYFQNEAQLDKSGLPSDRFFAERPEGSVSTLKIQRTQQEDSAVYLCASSLRAGRTSTDTQYFGPGTRLTVL.

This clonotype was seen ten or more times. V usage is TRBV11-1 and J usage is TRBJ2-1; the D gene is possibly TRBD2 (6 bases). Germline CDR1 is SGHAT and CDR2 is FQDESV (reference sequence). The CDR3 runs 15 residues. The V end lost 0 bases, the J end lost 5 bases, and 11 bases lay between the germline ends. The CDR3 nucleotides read TGTGCCAGCAGCTTAGCGGCTAGCGCCAACAATGAGCAGTTCTTC. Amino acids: CASSLAASANNEQFF.

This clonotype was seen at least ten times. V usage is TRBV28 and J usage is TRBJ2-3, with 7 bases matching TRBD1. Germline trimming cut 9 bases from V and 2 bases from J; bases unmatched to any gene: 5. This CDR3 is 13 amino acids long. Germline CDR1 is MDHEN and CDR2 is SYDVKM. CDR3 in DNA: TGTGCCAGTCAGACAGGGAACACAGATACGCAGTATTTT. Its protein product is CASQTGNTDTQYF. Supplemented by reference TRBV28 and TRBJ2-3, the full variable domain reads DVKVTQSSRYLVKRTGEKVFLECVQDMDHENMFWYRQDPGLGLRLIYFSYDVKMKEKGDIPEGYSVSREKKERFSLILESASTNQTSMYLCASQTGNTDTQYFGPGTRLTVL.

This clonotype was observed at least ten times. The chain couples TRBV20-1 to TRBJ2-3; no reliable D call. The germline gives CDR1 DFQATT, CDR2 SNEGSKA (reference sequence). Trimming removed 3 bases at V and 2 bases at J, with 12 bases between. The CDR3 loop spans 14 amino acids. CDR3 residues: CSASPFVSTDTQYF. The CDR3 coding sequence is TGCAGTGCTAGTCCTTTTGTATCCACAGATACGCAGTATTTT.

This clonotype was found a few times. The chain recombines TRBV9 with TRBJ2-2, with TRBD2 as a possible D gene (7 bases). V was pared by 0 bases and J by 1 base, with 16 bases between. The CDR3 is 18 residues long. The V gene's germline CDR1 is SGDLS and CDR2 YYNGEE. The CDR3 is CASSVGKGGTVNTGELFF. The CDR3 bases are TGTGCCAGCAGCGTAGGAAAGGGGGGGACGGTGAACACCGGGGAGCTGTTTTTT.

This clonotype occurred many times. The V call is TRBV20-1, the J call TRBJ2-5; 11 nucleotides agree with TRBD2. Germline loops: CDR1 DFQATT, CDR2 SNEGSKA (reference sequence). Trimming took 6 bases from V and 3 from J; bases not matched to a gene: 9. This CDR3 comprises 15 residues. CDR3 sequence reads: CSARGLAGQKETQYF. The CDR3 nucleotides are TGCAGTGCCCGCGGACTAGCGGGCCAAAAAGAGACCCAGTACTTC.

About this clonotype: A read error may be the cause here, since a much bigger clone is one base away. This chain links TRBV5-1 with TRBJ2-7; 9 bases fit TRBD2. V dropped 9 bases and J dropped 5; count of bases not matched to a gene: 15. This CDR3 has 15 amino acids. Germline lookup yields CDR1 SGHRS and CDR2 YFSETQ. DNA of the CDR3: TGCGCCACCAAAAAGGAACCTAGCGGGGTTCACGAGCAGTACTTC. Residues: CATKKEPSGVHEQYF.

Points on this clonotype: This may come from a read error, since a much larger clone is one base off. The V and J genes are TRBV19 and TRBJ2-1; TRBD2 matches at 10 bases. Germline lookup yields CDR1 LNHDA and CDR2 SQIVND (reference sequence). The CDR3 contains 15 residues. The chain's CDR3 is CTSSISQREGNEQFF. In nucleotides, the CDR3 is TGTACCAGTAGTATAAGCCAGCGGGAGGGCAATGAGCAGTTCTTC. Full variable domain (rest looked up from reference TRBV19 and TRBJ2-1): DGGITQSPKYLFRKEGQNVTLSCEQNLNHDAMYWYRQDPGQGLRLIYYSQIVNDFQKGDIAEGYSVSREKKESFPLTVTSAQKNPTAFYLCTSSISQREGNEQFFGPGTRLTVL.

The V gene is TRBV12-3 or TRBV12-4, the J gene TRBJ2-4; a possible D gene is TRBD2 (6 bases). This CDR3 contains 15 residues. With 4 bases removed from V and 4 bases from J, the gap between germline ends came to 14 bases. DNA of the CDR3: TGTGCCAGCAGTTACGCCATTGGAGGGAAAAACATTCAGTACTTC. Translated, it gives CASSYAIGGKNIQYF.

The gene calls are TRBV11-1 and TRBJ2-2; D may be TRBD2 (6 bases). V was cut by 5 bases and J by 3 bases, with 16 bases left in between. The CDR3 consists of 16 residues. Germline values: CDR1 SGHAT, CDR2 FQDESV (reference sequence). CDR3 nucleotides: TGTGCCAGCAGCGAGTCGAGGGTAGCGGACACCGGGGAGCTGTTTTTT. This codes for CASSESRVADTGELFF.

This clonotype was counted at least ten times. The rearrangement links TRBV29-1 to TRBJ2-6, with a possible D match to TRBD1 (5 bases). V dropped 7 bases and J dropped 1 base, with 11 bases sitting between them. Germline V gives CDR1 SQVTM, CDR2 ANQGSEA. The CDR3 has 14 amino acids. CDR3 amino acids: CSASSGSGANVLTF. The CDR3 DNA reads TGCAGCGCCAGCTCAGGGTCTGGGGCCAACGTCCTGACTTTC.

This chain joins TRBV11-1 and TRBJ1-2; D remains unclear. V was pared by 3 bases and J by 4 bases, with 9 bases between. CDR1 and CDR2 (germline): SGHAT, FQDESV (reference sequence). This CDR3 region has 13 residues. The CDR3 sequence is CASSFNNLYGYTF. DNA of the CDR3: TGTGCCAGCAGCTTCAACAACCTCTATGGCTACACCTTC.

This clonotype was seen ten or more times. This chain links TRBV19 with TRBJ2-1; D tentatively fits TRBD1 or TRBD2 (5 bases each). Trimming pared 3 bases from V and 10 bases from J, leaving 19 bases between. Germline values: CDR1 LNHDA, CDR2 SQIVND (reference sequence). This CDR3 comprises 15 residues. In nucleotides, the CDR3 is TGTGCCAGTAGTATTTGGTCCCCCGGGGCCGGGGAGCAGTTCTTC. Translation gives CASSIWSPGAGEQFF.

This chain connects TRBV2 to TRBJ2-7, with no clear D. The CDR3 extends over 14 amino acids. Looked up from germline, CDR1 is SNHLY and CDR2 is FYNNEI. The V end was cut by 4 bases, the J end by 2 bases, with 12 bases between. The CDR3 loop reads CASSVRRVPYEQYF. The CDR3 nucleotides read TGTGCCAGCAGTGTGCGGCGTGTCCCCTACGAGCAGTACTTC.

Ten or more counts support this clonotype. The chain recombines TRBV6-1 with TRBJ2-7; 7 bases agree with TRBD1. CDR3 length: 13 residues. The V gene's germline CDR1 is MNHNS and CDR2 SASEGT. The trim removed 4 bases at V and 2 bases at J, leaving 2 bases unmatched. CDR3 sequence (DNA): TGTGCCAGCAGTGGGACAGGTACCTACGAGCAGTACTTC. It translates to CASSGTGTYEQYF.

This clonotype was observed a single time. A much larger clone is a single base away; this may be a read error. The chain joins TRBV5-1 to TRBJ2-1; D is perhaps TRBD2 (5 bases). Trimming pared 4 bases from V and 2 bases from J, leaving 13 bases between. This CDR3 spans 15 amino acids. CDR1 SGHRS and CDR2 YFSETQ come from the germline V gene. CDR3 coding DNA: TGCGCCAGCAGCCCGAGCGGAGTCCCCTACAATGAGCAGTTCTTC. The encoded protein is CASSPSGVPYNEQFF.